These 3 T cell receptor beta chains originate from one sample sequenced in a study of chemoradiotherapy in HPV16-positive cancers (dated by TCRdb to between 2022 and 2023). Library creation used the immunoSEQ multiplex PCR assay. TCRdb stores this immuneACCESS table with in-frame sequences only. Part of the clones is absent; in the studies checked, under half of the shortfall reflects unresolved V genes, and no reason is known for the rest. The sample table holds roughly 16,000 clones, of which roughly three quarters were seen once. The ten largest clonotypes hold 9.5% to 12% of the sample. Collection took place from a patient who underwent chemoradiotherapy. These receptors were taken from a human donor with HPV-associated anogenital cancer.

The CDR3 DNA reads TGTGCCAGCAGCTTAACAGGGCCAAACACTGAAGCTTTCTTT. Protein: CASSLTGPNTEAFF. V and J are TRBV5-6 and TRBJ1-1; D may be TRBD1 (6 bases). The CDR3 contains 14 residues. CDR1 SGHDT and CDR2 YYEEEE come from the germline V gene. V was pared by 2 bases and J by 2 bases, with 10 bases between.

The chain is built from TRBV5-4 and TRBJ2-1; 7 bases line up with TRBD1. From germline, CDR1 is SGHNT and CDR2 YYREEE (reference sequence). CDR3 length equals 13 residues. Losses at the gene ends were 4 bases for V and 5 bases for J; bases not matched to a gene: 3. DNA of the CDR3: TGTGCCAGCAGCCGGGACAGACACAATGAGCAGTTCTTC. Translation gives CASSRDRHNEQFF.

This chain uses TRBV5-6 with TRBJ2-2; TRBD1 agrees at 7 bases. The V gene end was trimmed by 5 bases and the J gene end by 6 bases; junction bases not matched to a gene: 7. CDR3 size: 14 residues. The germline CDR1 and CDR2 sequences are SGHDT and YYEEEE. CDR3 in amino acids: CASRNRGTPGELFF. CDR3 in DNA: TGTGCCAGCAGGAACAGGGGAACACCCGGGGAGCTGTTTTTT.